This T cell receptor (beta chain) was sequenced in a study of shared clonotypes between healthy human individuals. Study-level results: Memory subsets generally showed lower estimated richness than naive subsets.

Per the original methods: With immunoSEQ giving junction-only sequences and no quality scores, filtering differed. This table comes from immunoSEQ multiplex PCR, and its TCRdb copy is limited to in-frame clones, with some not included. That table supplies the V and J calls and clone size; D and trimming were determined from the DNA. The sample lists millions of clones; approximately 94% were seen once. Only CD45RO-negative cells positively selected for CCR7 counted as naive CD8 cells, so terminally differentiated effector memory CD45RA+ cells were excluded. All donors qualified as healthy HIV-negative adults and had experienced no recent acute infections or vaccinations. Worth noting for this clone: The antigen is not known.

Trimming left V 6 bases short and J 4 bases short, with 10 bases between. The CDR3 has 14 residues. From germline, CDR1 is MNHEY and CDR2 SVGAGI. The receptor was derived from a man between 18 and 35 years old in good health. The sequencing sample was made of naive CD8+ T cells sorted from blood. The chain joins TRBV6-5 to TRBJ1-6; tentative D call: TRBD1 (5 bases). The CDR3 here is CASSPTVYNSPLHF. The CDR3 bases are TGTGCCAGCAGCCCGACAGTTTATAATTCACCCCTCCACTTT.